This T cell receptor beta chain was captured by sequencing in a study of T cell repertoires in cytomegalovirus infection (dated by TCRdb to the late 2010s). For context, the study as a whole: Peptide stimulations targeted recently identified HLA-C-restricted CMV epitopes, whose presentation resists viral immunomodulation, together with well-studied HLA-B-restricted epitopes. Because public TCR beta signatures pointed to carriage of CMV infection together with the matching HLA type, the HLA type of each donor mattered for the analysis. Paper-wide results and their limitations: The ex vivo response was dominated by HLA-C-restricted CMV-specific TCR beta clonotypes, which also provided the single most frequent clonotype in two of eight donors. In both this cohort and an independent cohort of 352 donors, the cumulative frequency of public TCR beta family members distinguished carriers of CMV infection plus the relevant HLA type.

The sample's treatment or condition label, in plain terms: in vitro stimulation with specific CMV peptide epitopes to enrich CMV-specific T cells. From the cysteine through the phenylalanine, the CDR3 covers 12 amino acids. The DNA shown is the 36-base CDR3, in frame from base 1. Germline trimming: 10 bases from V, 3 bases from J; junction bases outside gene matches: 3. CDR1 is given as MNHEY and CDR2 as SMNVEV, both from the germline V gene (reference sequence). Sequenced on an Illumina HiSeq 1500. TCRdb passed the public sequencing reads through fastp at Q25 and MiXCR, retaining productive beta sequences. When rows share a CDR3 protein, they turn into one entry using the most common DNA and genes. The sample has 110,000 to 150,000 distinct CDR3 sequences on record, more than 30% of them singletons. In total, the top ten clones hold 45% to 60% of the sample. This clonotype was detected only a few times. Its antigen is unknown. It has no much larger one-base neighbor in the sample; base qualities were not kept.

The sample in question was CD8+ T cells from cultured PBMCs, obtained from culture after CMV antigen stimulation. The origin of this receptor is a human donor in good health (CMV status not recorded). Some clones in this sample may be carry-over from other donors' samples. The receptor chain draws on TRBV27 and TRBJ1-3, with 7 bases in between that match TRBD1. The encoded CDR3 is CATWDSGNTIYF. The DNA is as follows: TGTGCCACCTGGGACAGTGGAAACACCATATATTTT.